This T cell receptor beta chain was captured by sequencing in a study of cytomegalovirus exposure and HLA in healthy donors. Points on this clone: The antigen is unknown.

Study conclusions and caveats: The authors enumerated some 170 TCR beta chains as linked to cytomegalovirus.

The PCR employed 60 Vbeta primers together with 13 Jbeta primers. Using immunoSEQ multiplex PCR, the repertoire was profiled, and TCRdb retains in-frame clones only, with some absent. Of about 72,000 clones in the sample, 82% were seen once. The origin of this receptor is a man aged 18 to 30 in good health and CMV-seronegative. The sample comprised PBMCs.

The CDR3 sequence is CASSFSPGDSRNTGELFF. CDR3 bases: TGTGCCAGCAGCTTTTCGCCGGGGGACAGCAGGAACACCGGGGAGCTGTTTTTT. The chain couples TRBV7-2 to TRBJ2-2, with a weak D call TRBD1 (7 bases). Germline V gene sequence: CDR1 SGHTA, CDR2 FQGNSA. V was trimmed by 3 bases and J by 1 base, leaving 18 bases between them. The CDR3 has 18 residues.